These 20 T cell receptor beta chains were all obtained from the same sample, sequenced in a study of T cells in Graves' hyperthyroidism and ophthalmopathy. Template material for amplifying TCR beta CDR3 regions consisted of RNA transcripts. Researchers ran a first-round RT-PCR on the TCR CDR3 using the HTBI primer set. TCRdb fed the multiplex PCR reads into MiXCR, producing one record per CDR3 protein. Among some 690,000 distinct CDR3 sequences listed, approximately 15% were seen once. Sample: blood. The receptor source for this set is a man aged 45-65 years with Graves' hyperthyroidism.

This clonotype was counted ten times or more. The rearrangement links TRBV11-2 to TRBJ2-1, with D hard to call. Germline assignment: CDR1 SGHAT and CDR2 FQNNGV. This CDR3 has 14 residues. V was trimmed by 2 bases and J by 4 bases, leaving 9 bases between them. CDR3 amino acids: CASSLNGYYNEQFF. In DNA, the CDR3 is TGTGCCAGCAGCTTAAATGGGTATTACAATGAGCAGTTCTTC.

This clonotype was counted at least ten times. Here the CDR3 reads CASSGEGRFWKTQYF. CDR3 coding DNA: TGTGCCAGCAGTGGGGAGGGGCGGTTTTGGAAGACCCAGTACTTC. The V and J genes are TRBV28 and TRBJ2-5, with 7 bases fitting TRBD2. This CDR3 spans 15 amino acids. Losses at the gene ends were 5 bases for V and 6 bases for J; bases not matched to a gene: 12. Germline CDR1 reads MDHEN; CDR2 reads SYDVKM.

This chain uses TRBV10-2 with TRBJ1-5; tentatively, D is TRBD1 (6 bases). CDR3 length equals 14 residues. Germline V lookup: CDR1 WSHSY, CDR2 SAAADI. With 8 bases removed from V and 3 bases from J, the gap between germline ends came to 14 bases. The CDR3 DNA follows: TGCGCCAGCGGGGATGGGGGCTTCAATCAGCCCCAGCATTTT. Its translation: CASGDGGFNQPQHF.

This clonotype was detected once. The rearrangement joins TRBV7-2 to TRBJ2-7; the D gene is possibly TRBD2 (5 bases). With 2 bases removed from V and 6 bases from J, the gap between germline ends came to 14 bases. This CDR3 is built from 14 residues. Looked up from germline, CDR1 is SGHTA and CDR2 is FQGNSA. The CDR3 here is CASSLLAAGIEQYF. The CDR3 nucleotides are TGTGCCAGCAGCTTACTTGCGGCCGGGATCGAGCAGTACTTC.

The chain has TRBV28 and TRBJ1-2; tentative D call: TRBD1 (5 bases). Germline CDR1 MDHEN, CDR2 SYDVKM. V lost 4 bases and J lost 4, with 19 bases in between. The CDR3 totals 16 residues. The CDR3 reads CASSSISGTVSYGYTF. CDR3 bases: TGTGCCAGCAGTTCAATCTCCGGGACCGTATCCTATGGCTACACCTTC.

This clonotype has a count of ten or more. The V and J genes are TRBV20-1 and TRBJ2-5; 8 bases agree with TRBD2. The CDR3 has 13 residues. After removal of 6 bases from V and 5 bases from J, the junction contained 8 bases not matched to a gene. Germline V CDR1 and CDR2: DFQATT, SNEGSKA (reference sequence). CDR3 nucleotide sequence: TGCAGTGCAACGCGGGGGGTGGGGGAGACCCAGTACTTC. Protein: CSATRGVGETQYF.

This clonotype was observed at least ten times. V usage is TRBV28 and J usage is TRBJ2-4; 8 positions agree with TRBD1. J was trimmed by 0 bases and V by 7 bases; bases with no gene match: 5. This CDR3 has 15 residues. Germline V lookup: CDR1 MDHEN, CDR2 SYDVKM. The DNA for the CDR3 is TGTGCCAGCATAAACAGGGGGGTAGCCAAAAACATTCAGTACTTC. Protein: CASINRGVAKNIQYF.

This clonotype was seen more than once but under ten times. CDR3 nucleotide sequence: TGTGCCAGCTCACCACCGTTTAGCGCCTCGGTAGGGGAGCTGTTTTTT. This sequence encodes CASSPPFSASVGELFF. This chain uses TRBV18 with TRBJ2-2; perhaps TRBD2 as D (5 bases). In germline, CDR1 is KGHSH, CDR2 LQKENI. V was pared by 0 bases and J by 8 bases, with 16 bases between. The CDR3 is 16 residues long.

This chain connects TRBV6-2 or TRBV6-3 to TRBJ2-6, with TRBD2 as a possible D gene (6 bases). Trimming took 10 bases from V and 2 from J, leaving 12 bases between them. The CDR3 length is 14 residues. The germline V gene has CDR1 MNHEY and CDR2 SVGEGT. CDR3 region: CATELATGANVLTF. For the CDR3, the DNA is TGTGCCACCGAACTAGCTACTGGGGCCAACGTCCTGACTTTC.

This clonotype was seen ten or more times. This chain joins TRBV30 and TRBJ1-6; D is uncertain. Germline CDR1 is GTSNPN and CDR2 is SVGIG (reference sequence). Trimming took 4 bases from V and 7 from J, leaving 14 bases between them. The CDR3 covers 14 residues. CDR3: CAWTEQNFNSPLHF. The CDR3 DNA reads as TGTGCCTGGACGGAACAGAACTTCAATTCACCCCTCCACTTT.

The sample holds a few counts of this clonotype. At one end the junction does not follow the germline gene, possibly because of a read error. V usage is TRBV9 and J usage is TRBJ1-4; D call uncertain. CDR1 is SGDLS, CDR2 YYNGEE, per germline. CDR3 size: 15 residues. CDR3 sequence reads: CASSVEGGSNEKPFF. CDR3 DNA sequence: TGTGCCAGCAGCGTAGAAGGAGGTTCTAATGAAAAACCGTTTTTT. The whole variable domain, remainder taken from reference TRBV9 and TRBJ1-4, is DSGVTQTPKHLITATGQRVTLRCSPRSGDLSVYWYQQSLDQGLQFLIQYYNGEERAKGNILERFSAQQFPDLHSELNLSSLELGDSALYFCASSVEGGSNEKPFFGSGTQLSVL.

The chain links TRBV20-1 to TRBJ2-1; TRBD1 matches 9 bases. After removal of 0 bases from V and 6 bases from J, the junction contained 12 bases not matched to a gene. The CDR3 loop spans 17 amino acids. CDR1 is DFQATT and CDR2 is SNEGSKA in the germline V gene (reference sequence). CDR3 in amino acids: CSARDTAGTGSLNEQFF. The CDR3 region has the DNA TGCAGTGCTAGAGATACGGCCGGGACAGGGTCTCTCAATGAGCAGTTCTTC.

This clonotype occurred a few times. The chain employs TRBV6-1 and TRBJ1-1; a possible D gene is TRBD1 (5 bases). Trimming cost V 5 bases and J 7 bases, with 14 bases left between them. Germline V lookup: CDR1 MNHNS, CDR2 SASEGT. This CDR3 has 13 amino acids. The CDR3 sequence: CASSPLGAYEAFF. CDR3 sequence (DNA): TGTGCCAGCAGTCCCCTCGGGGCGTATGAAGCTTTCTTT.

Only one count was recorded for this clonotype. This may come from a read error, since a much larger clone is one base off. The rearrangement joins TRBV18 to TRBJ1-5; no clear D. The CDR3 loop spans 16 amino acids. Germline V gene sequence: CDR1 KGHSH, CDR2 LQKENI. V shed 3 bases and J shed 6 bases, with 18 bases lying between them. DNA of the CDR3: TGTGCCAGCTCACCCACGACACCAAGAGCAGGTCAGCCCCAGCATTTT. It encodes CASSPTTPRAGQPQHF.

This clonotype occurred a few times. J is TRBJ2-2 and V is TRBV7-2, with 11 nucleotides matching TRBD2. This CDR3 has 18 amino acids. With V trimmed by 1 base and J by 0 bases, 4 bases remained unmatched. The V gene's germline CDR1 is SGHTA and CDR2 FQGNSA. CDR3 sequence: CASSLVALAGANTGELFF. DNA of the CDR3: TGTGCCAGCAGCTTAGTAGCACTAGCGGGGGCGAACACCGGGGAGCTGTTTTTT.

This clonotype was observed at least ten times. V gene TRBV28 combines with J gene TRBJ2-1; 11 bases map to TRBD1. CDR3 length: 17 residues. Unmatched junction bases numbered 12, after V lost 2 bases and J lost 9 bases. Germline values: CDR1 MDHEN, CDR2 SYDVKM. The CDR3, as DNA: TGTGCCAGCAGTTTAGGGACTCCGGACAGGGGGCGGATTGAGCAGTTCTTC. Translated, it gives CASSLGTPDRGRIEQFF. The entire variable domain, with the rest obtained from reference TRBV28 and TRBJ2-1, is as follows: DVKVTQSSRYLVKRTGEKVFLECVQDMDHENMFWYRQDPGLGLRLIYFSYDVKMKEKGDIPEGYSVSREKKERFSLILESASTNQTSMYLCASSLGTPDRGRIEQFFGPGTRLTVL.

CDR3 region: CASSHRVNNEQFF. The CDR3 bases are TGTGCCAGCAGCCATCGAGTGAACAATGAGCAGTTCTTC. This chain links TRBV3-1 with TRBJ2-1; D is unclear. V gave up 3 bases and J gave up 5 bases, with 8 bases separating them. Per the germline V gene, CDR1 is LGHDT and CDR2 is YNNKEL (reference sequence). The CDR3 contains 13 residues.

This clonotype has just a few counts. The rearrangement links TRBV6-2 or TRBV6-3 to TRBJ2-5; TRBD2 matches at 13 bases. CDR1 and CDR2 (germline): MNHEY, SVGEGT. CDR3 length: 18 residues. The ends lost 4 bases at V and 5 bases at J; junction bases unmatched: 13. CDR3 DNA: TGTGCCAGCAGTTCGGGGACTAGCGGGATCCTTTTTCAGGAGACCCAGTACTTC. Translation gives CASSSGTSGILFQETQYF.

The DNA for the CDR3 is TGTGCCAGCTCATGGGGACAGGGGCAGAACACTGAAGCTTTCTTT. Translation: CASSWGQGQNTEAFF. V usage is TRBV18 and J usage is TRBJ1-1; the match to TRBD1 covers 10 bases. The length of the CDR3 is 15 residues. Per the germline V gene, CDR1 is KGHSH and CDR2 is LQKENI. Germline trimming cut 5 bases from V and 1 base from J; bases unmatched to any gene: 4.

The chain is built from TRBV20-1 and TRBJ2-3; 8 positions match TRBD2. The length of the CDR3 is 15 residues. V gave up 5 bases and J gave up 7 bases; unmatched junction bases: 14. Germline-derived CDR1 and CDR2 are DFQATT and SNEGSKA (reference sequence). This chain's CDR3 is CSAGPAGATENTQYF. For the CDR3, the DNA is TGCAGTGCTGGGCCAGCGGGAGCCACGGAGAATACGCAGTATTTT.